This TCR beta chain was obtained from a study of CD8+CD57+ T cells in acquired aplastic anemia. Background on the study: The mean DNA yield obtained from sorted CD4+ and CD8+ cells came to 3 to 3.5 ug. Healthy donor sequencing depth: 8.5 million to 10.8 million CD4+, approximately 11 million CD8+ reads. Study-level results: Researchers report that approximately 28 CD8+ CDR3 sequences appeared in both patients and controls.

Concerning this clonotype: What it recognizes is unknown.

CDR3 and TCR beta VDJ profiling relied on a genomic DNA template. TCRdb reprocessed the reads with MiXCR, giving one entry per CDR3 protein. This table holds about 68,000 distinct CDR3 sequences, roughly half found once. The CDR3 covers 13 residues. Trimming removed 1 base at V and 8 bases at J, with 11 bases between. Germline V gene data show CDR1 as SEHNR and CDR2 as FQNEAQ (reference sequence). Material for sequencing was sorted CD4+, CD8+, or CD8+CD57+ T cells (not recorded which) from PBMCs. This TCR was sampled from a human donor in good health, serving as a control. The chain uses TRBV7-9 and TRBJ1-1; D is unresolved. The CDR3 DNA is TGTGCCAGCAGCTTAGTTTTCCTCGGGGAAGCTTTCTTT. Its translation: CASSLVFLGEAFF.